This record covers a single T cell receptor beta chain. The antigen remains undetermined. The data stem from a study of CD8+ T cells in alopecia areata. Turning to the study itself: Dosing with tofacitinib proceeded for 6 to 18 months, followed by 6 months off drug. Whole-study results and caveats: In blood and scalp, many expanded lesional clones persisted during tofacitinib. Scalp clonality and expanded CD8+ clones among the top 100 showed significant decreases with tofacitinib.

Noted treatment: oral pan-JAK inhibitor, 5-10 mg twice daily. Germline assignment: CDR1 SGHTA and CDR2 FQGNSA. The CDR3 contains 14 residues. Trimming shortened V by 6 bases and J by 6 bases, and 16 bases separated the two germline ends. Following RNA extraction, reverse transcription yielded cDNA that acted as the sequencing template. This table comes from immunoSEQ multiplex PCR, and its TCRdb copy is limited to in-frame clones, with some not included. The repertoire includes 150,000 to 200,000 clones, more than 55% of them detected once, and 1.3% sits in the top ten. The clonotype originates from a human donor with alopecia areata. The sample was CD4+ T cells sorted from blood, taken between weeks 47 and 50, from a patient treated with tofacitinib. This sequence joins TRBV7-2 and TRBJ2-3, with D unclear. The CDR3 region is CASRRRPAFDTQYF. The CDR3 nucleotides read TGTGCCAGCAGACGTAGACCAGCCTTCGATACGCAGTATTTT.